The source of this T cell receptor (beta chain) is a study of blood T cell repertoires in COVID-19. Overall study context: Samples taken during acute and convalescent COVID-19 were collected in the United States, Italy and Spain. Sources were T cells, B-cell-depleted T cells, or PBMCs; the material itself was cDNA or gDNA.

Authors' analysis steps: Reference gene primer amplification yielded estimated nucleated cell counts. Assay used: immunoSEQ multiplex PCR; TCRdb lists only in-frame clones, some missing. The V and J calls and clone size come from that table; D and trimming were worked out from the DNA. The table records approximately 260,000 clones, 80% to 90% of them present only once. Material: peripheral blood. The receptor comes from a woman between 40 and 55 years old with acute or convalescent COVID-19.

CDR3 loop: CASSLVVNTEAFF. CDR3 nucleotides: TGTGCCAGCAGCTTAGTAGTGAACACTGAAGCTTTCTTT. V usage is TRBV7-9 and J usage is TRBJ1-1; D remains ambiguous. V gave up 1 base and J gave up 0 bases, with 3 bases separating them. The CDR3 spans 13 residues. CDR1 and CDR2 (germline): SEHNR, FQNEAQ (reference sequence).